What follows are 21 T cell receptor beta chains derived from one specimen sequenced in a study of T cell repertoires in cytomegalovirus infection. TCRdb processed the reads anew with MiXCR; each CDR3 protein has one entry. Of a few hundred thousand distinct CDR3 sequences listed, less than 20% are singletons. Sequencing was performed on PBMCs. Receptors originate from a human donor in good health (CMV status not recorded). Some clones in this sample may be carry-over from other donors' samples.

The genes are TRBV5-1 and TRBJ1-1; the D gene is possibly TRBD1 (5 bases). Germline lookup yields CDR1 SGHRS and CDR2 YFSETQ. V shed 0 bases and J shed 5 bases, with 14 bases lying between them. This CDR3 contains 15 residues. In nucleotides, the CDR3 is TGCGCCAGCAGCTTGGTTATCGGGGGGGATACTGAAGCTTTCTTT. This gives the protein CASSLVIGGDTEAFF.

The chain combines TRBV20-1 with TRBJ1-3, with 9 nucleotides matching TRBD1. The trim removed 6 bases at V and 2 bases at J, leaving 17 bases unmatched. Looked up from germline, CDR1 is DFQATT and CDR2 is SNEGSKA (reference sequence). The CDR3 is 18 residues long. The CDR3 here is CSASDRGDVSAAGNTIYF. The CDR3 nucleotides read TGCAGTGCCTCGGACAGGGGCGATGTTTCTGCGGCTGGAAACACCATATATTTT.

The V gene is TRBV5-4, the J gene TRBJ2-5; D might be TRBD1 or TRBD2, each matching 5 bases. The CDR3 sequence is 13 residues long. The V gene lost 4 bases and the J gene lost 5 bases, with 12 bases spanning the gap. Looked up from germline, CDR1 is SGHNT and CDR2 is YYREEE (reference sequence). The CDR3 region has the DNA TGTGCCAGCAGCCACTCGGGGCAGGAGACCCAGTACTTC. Translated, it gives CASSHSGQETQYF.

The V call is TRBV2, the J call TRBJ2-1; TRBD1 is a possible D gene (6 bases). This CDR3 has 12 residues. Germline V gene sequence: CDR1 SNHLY, CDR2 FYNNEI. V was clipped by 6 bases and J by 14 bases, with 17 bases between them. The DNA of the CDR3 is TGTGCCAGCAGAGCAGGGGTCCTGCTAGAGTTCTTC. It is translated as CASRAGVLLEFF.

This clonotype appeared many times. The chain joins TRBV11-2 to TRBJ2-7; tentative D call: TRBD1 (6 bases). Trimming shortened V by 3 bases and J by 3 bases, and 15 bases separated the two germline ends. The germline V gene encodes CDR1 SGHAT and CDR2 FQNNGV. The CDR3 extends over 15 amino acids. DNA of the CDR3: TGTGCCAGCAGCTTGAGGGGGTGGCCCGGCTACGAGCAGTACTTC. This encodes CASSLRGWPGYEQYF.

There are a few counts of this clonotype. The chain couples TRBV7-6 to TRBJ2-5; D perhaps matches TRBD2 (5 bases). V dropped 5 bases and J dropped 3 bases, with 13 bases sitting between them. CDR3 length: 14 amino acids. The germline CDR1 and CDR2 sequences are SGHVS and FNYEAQ. The CDR3 protein is CASSPPRGKETQYF. The CDR3 coding sequence is TGTGCCAGCAGCCCCCCCCGGGGTAAAGAGACCCAGTACTTC.

The chain has TRBV4-1 and TRBJ1-5; possible D gene TRBD1, 5 bases. CDR1 is MGHRA and CDR2 is YSYEKL in the germline V gene. This CDR3 has 12 residues. The CDR3 spells CAGRSGDQPQHF. The CDR3 DNA is TGCGCAGGTCGGTCGGGGGATCAGCCCCAGCATTTT.

The genes are TRBV23-1 and TRBJ1-1; D may be TRBD1 (5 bases). TRBV23-1 counts as an open reading frame of uncertain function. This CDR3 contains 13 residues. The V and J ends lost 7 bases and 2 bases respectively, with 11 bases between them. CDR3 residues: CASMEGANTEAFF. The CDR3, as DNA: TGCGCCAGCATGGAAGGGGCTAACACTGAAGCTTTCTTT.

In this sample, this clonotype turned up many times. This rearrangement joins TRBV27 to TRBJ2-1, with TRBD2 matching 11 bases. The germline CDR1 and CDR2 sequences are MNHEY and SMNVEV (reference sequence). The CDR3 extends over 15 amino acids. The junction had 8 bases not matched to a gene; V was cut back by 6 bases and J by 7 bases. The CDR3 sequence: CASSLETSGKNEQFF. The CDR3, as DNA: TGTGCCAGCAGCCTAGAGACTAGCGGGAAAAATGAGCAGTTCTTC.

In this sample, this clonotype turned up many times. The chain has TRBV6-1 and TRBJ2-1, with D maybe TRBD2 (6 bases). The length of the CDR3 is 15 residues. The germline V and J ends were trimmed by 5 bases and 6 bases, with 17 bases remaining between them. CDR1 MNHNS and CDR2 SASEGT come from the germline V gene. The CDR3 DNA reads as TGTGCCAGCAGTCCCGGAGGGCCTCGGGTCAATGAGCAGTTCTTC. This sequence encodes CASSPGGPRVNEQFF.

This clonotype appeared once. It may be a read error: a sequence one base away is much more abundant. CDR3 region: CASSPRNRVFGSNVLTF. The CDR3 DNA sequence: TGTGCCAGTAGTCCTCGGAACAGGGTATTTGGGTCCAACGTCCTGACTTTC. This rearrangement joins TRBV19 to TRBJ2-6; D is perhaps TRBD1 (6 bases). Germline loops: CDR1 LNHDA, CDR2 SQIVND (reference sequence). The CDR3 spans 17 residues.

This clonotype appeared many times. The chain has TRBV7-2 and TRBJ1-5; D may be TRBD1 (5 bases). CDR3 length: 15 amino acids. Germline values: CDR1 SGHTA, CDR2 FQGNSA. V dropped 5 bases and J dropped 7 bases, with 18 bases sitting between them. The CDR3 sequence is CASSPGRQTRQPQHF. CDR3 bases: TGTGCCAGCAGCCCGGGCCGACAGACGCGACAGCCCCAGCATTTT.

This clonotype has at least ten counts. V is TRBV7-2 and J is TRBJ1-6; a weak D match, TRBD1 (6 bases). The CDR3 is 16 amino acids. V lost 4 bases and J lost 6, with 16 bases in between. CDR1 is SGHTA and CDR2 is FQGNSA in the germline V gene. CDR3 bases: TGTGCCAGCAGCTCAGGGGAAGCGGCAACTAATTCACCCCTCCACTTT. This sequence encodes CASSSGEAATNSPLHF.

Many counts were recorded for this clonotype. The DNA for the CDR3 is TGTGCCAGCAGCTTAGATCTCCGAGACTACCGTTACAATGAGCAGTTCTTC. Translated, it gives CASSLDLRDYRYNEQFF. The chain carries TRBV11-2 and TRBJ2-1; tentative D call: TRBD2 (5 bases). Trimming stripped 0 bases from V and 4 bases from J, with 16 bases between. Per the germline V gene, CDR1 is SGHAT and CDR2 is FQNNGV. This CDR3 region has 17 residues.

V usage is TRBV10-3 and J usage is TRBJ1-3; no clear D gene. With 0 bases removed from V and 0 bases from J, the gap between germline ends came to 6 bases. Per germline, CDR1 ENHRY and CDR2 SYGVKD. This CDR3 contains 15 residues. This CDR3 reads CAISESRASGNTIYF. CDR3 in DNA: TGTGCCATCAGTGAGTCGCGGGCCTCTGGAAACACCATATATTTT.

This clonotype was counted only a few times. This sequence joins TRBV6-6 and TRBJ1-4, with D possibly being TRBD1 (6 bases). V lost 7 bases, J lost 4 bases, and 13 bases lay in between. Germline V lookup: CDR1 MNHNY, CDR2 SVGAGI (reference sequence). CDR3 length equals 14 residues. The CDR3 protein is CASKKGGGNEKLFF. Written as DNA, the CDR3 is TGTGCCAGCAAAAAAGGGGGGGGTAATGAAAAACTGTTTTTT.

This clonotype was observed a few times. The chain links TRBV28 to TRBJ2-5, with 7 positions matching TRBD2. This CDR3 comprises 15 residues. The germline CDR1 and CDR2 sequences are MDHEN and SYDVKM. V was clipped by 5 bases and J by 1 base; unmatched bases: 7. CDR3 in amino acids: CASSLSGYPQETQYF. DNA of the CDR3: TGTGCCAGCAGTCTTAGCGGGTACCCCCAAGAGACCCAGTACTTC.

This clonotype was observed many times. J is TRBJ1-6 and V is TRBV12-3 or TRBV12-4; D is unresolved. This CDR3 spans 12 amino acids. V lost 6 bases and J lost 7, with 7 bases in between. This chain's CDR3 is CASRSNNSPLHF. CDR3 nucleotides: TGTGCCAGCAGGAGTAACAATTCACCCCTCCACTTT.

In its sample, this clonotype was seen many times. The V and J genes are TRBV19 and TRBJ2-3; D is unclear. The CDR3 contains 13 residues. From germline, CDR1 is LNHDA and CDR2 SQIVND (reference sequence). V lost 5 bases and J lost 6, with 12 bases in between. This chain's CDR3 is CASSPYVADTQYF. In DNA form, the CDR3 reads TGTGCCAGTAGTCCCTATGTTGCGGATACGCAGTATTTT.

This chain joins TRBV20-1 and TRBJ1-2, with a tentative D call TRBD1 (5 bases). The CDR3 totals 15 residues. Trimming removed 4 bases at V and 4 bases at J, with 19 bases between. Per germline, CDR1 DFQATT and CDR2 SNEGSKA (reference sequence). CDR3 nucleotide sequence: TGCAGTGCTAACACCAAGGGACGGAAAACCTATGGCTACACCTTC. The encoded protein is CSANTKGRKTYGYTF.

Many counts were recorded for this clonotype. The chain carries TRBV7-6 and TRBJ1-1; a possible D gene is TRBD1 (5 bases). The CDR3 covers 14 residues. Germline V gene lookup returns CDR1 SGHVS and CDR2 FNYEAQ. Trimming took 6 bases from V and 1 from J, leaving 12 bases between them. The CDR3 loop is CASSGGGANTEAFF. As DNA, the CDR3 is TGTGCCAGCAGTGGGGGGGGAGCGAACACTGAAGCTTTCTTT.